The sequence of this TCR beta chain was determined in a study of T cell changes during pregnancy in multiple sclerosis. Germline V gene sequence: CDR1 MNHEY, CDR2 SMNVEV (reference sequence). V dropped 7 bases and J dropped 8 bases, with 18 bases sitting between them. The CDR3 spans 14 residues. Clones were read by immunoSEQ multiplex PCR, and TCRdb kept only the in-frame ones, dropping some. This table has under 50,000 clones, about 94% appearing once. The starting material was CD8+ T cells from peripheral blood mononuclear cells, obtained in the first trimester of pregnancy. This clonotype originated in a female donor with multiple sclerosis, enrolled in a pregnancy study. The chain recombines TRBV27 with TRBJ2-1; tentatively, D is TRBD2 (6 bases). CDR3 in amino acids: CASTRRAGRDEQFF. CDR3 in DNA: TGTGCCAGCACCCGCCGGGCGGGGCGCGATGAGCAGTTCTTC.